A single TCR beta chain is shown here with its context. Per the study methods: Amplification from reference gene primers served as the basis for estimated nucleated cell counts. Repertoires were generated with immunoSEQ multiplex PCR, while TCRdb's copy carries only in-frame clones and drops some. From that table come the V and J calls and clone size; the DNA was used to work out D and trimming. The profile shows roughly 91,000 clones, about four fifths of them singletons. The CDR3 is 15 residues long. Losses at the gene ends were 2 bases for V and 5 bases for J; bases not matched to a gene: 7. Germline V CDR1 and CDR2: SGHDT, YYEEEE. The data originate from a study of blood T cell repertoires in COVID-19. Overall study: Italy, Spain and the United States were the sources of the convalescent and acute COVID-19 samples. Nucleic acid was either cDNA or gDNA, and it came from T cells, B-cell-depleted T cells, or PBMCs.

This rearrangement joins TRBV5-6 to TRBJ2-5, with 9 bases that match TRBD2. The clonotype originates from an elderly woman with acute or convalescent COVID-19. Source material: peripheral blood. In DNA, the CDR3 is TGTGCCAGCAGCTTCTTAGCGGGGGACGGGGAGACCCAGTACTTC. This gives the protein CASSFLAGDGETQYF.